The 7 T cell receptor beta chains below all came from one sample that was sequenced in a study of T cell responses to AZD1222 COVID-19 vaccine. The protocol was immunoSEQ multiplex PCR, while the TCRdb copy is restricted to in-frame clones and leaves out a portion. The sample lists 110,000 or so clones; approximately 88% were seen once. This sample comprised peripheral blood, obtained 28 days after the second AZD1222 dose. The receptors come from an adult who received the AZD1222 COVID-19 vaccine.

The CDR3, as DNA: TGTGCCAGCAGTGAAGCGAGACAGGGCTATGGCTACACCTTC. Its translation is CASSEARQGYGYTF. This chain uses TRBV2 with TRBJ1-2; 7 bases match TRBD1. J was trimmed by 4 bases and V by 0 bases; bases with no gene match: 2. Germline-derived CDR1 and CDR2 are SNHLY and FYNNEI. CDR3 size: 14 residues.

CDR3 amino acids: CASSQGQLNTEAFF. CDR3 DNA: TGTGCCAGCAGCCAAGGACAGTTGAACACTGAAGCTTTCTTT. The chain couples TRBV3-1 (or the pseudogene TRBV3-2) to TRBJ1-1, with a weak D call TRBD1 (5 bases). CDR1 LGHDT and CDR2 YNNKEL come from the germline V gene (reference sequence). This CDR3 contains 14 residues. The V end was cut by 1 base, the J end by 0 bases, with 6 bases between.

The CDR3 bases are TGCAGCGCTGCGGGGGGCAGGGCGAACTATGGCTACACCTTC. Its protein product is CSAAGGRANYGYTF. The chain recombines TRBV29-1 with TRBJ1-2; possible D gene TRBD1, 6 bases. CDR1 and CDR2 from the germline V gene are SQVTM and ANQGSEA. This CDR3 contains 14 residues. Between the trimmed V and J ends, which lost 7 bases and 2 bases, there was a span of 17 bases.

The chain is built from TRBV2 and TRBJ2-2; 8 positions agree with TRBD1. V was pared by 7 bases and J by 7 bases, with 5 bases of the junction left unmatched. The CDR3 sequence is 13 residues long. Germline V gene sequence: CDR1 SNHLY, CDR2 FYNNEI. The CDR3 DNA reads as TGTGCCAGCACCCAGGGGGCCGGCGGGGAGCTGTTTTTT. Amino acid sequence: CASTQGAGGELFF. Drawing the rest from reference TRBV2 and TRBJ2-2, the complete variable domain is EPEVTQTPSHQVTQMGQEVILRCVPISNHLYFYWYRQILGQKVEFLVSFYNNEISEKSEIFDDQFSVERPDGSNFTLKIRSTKLEDSAMYFCASTQGAGGELFFGEGSRLTVL.

The V call is TRBV12-3 or TRBV12-4, the J call TRBJ1-3, with unresolved D. Between the trimmed V and J ends, which lost 4 bases and 3 bases, there was a span of 4 bases. The CDR3 has 12 residues. The CDR3 nucleotides are TGTGCCAGCAGTTCGTTTGGAAACACCATATATTTT. Encoded protein: CASSSFGNTIYF.

V usage is TRBV6-4 and J usage is TRBJ2-3; D may be TRBD2 (7 bases). Germline CDR1 and CDR2: MRHNA and SNTAGT. There are 16 residues in the CDR3. Trimming pared 0 bases from V and 4 bases from J, leaving 14 bases between. CDR3 sequence (DNA): TGTGCCAGCAGTGACTCGATTGCGCGGGGGCCAGATACGCAGTATTTT. Its translation is CASSDSIARGPDTQYF.

J is TRBJ2-3 and V is TRBV7-2; D call uncertain. Germline CDR1 reads SGHTA; CDR2 reads FQGNSA. Trimming took 0 bases from V and 6 from J, leaving 7 bases between them. This CDR3 is 13 amino acids long. The CDR3 is CASSLARWDTQYF. CDR3 sequence (DNA): TGTGCCAGCAGCTTAGCGCGGTGGGATACGCAGTATTTT.